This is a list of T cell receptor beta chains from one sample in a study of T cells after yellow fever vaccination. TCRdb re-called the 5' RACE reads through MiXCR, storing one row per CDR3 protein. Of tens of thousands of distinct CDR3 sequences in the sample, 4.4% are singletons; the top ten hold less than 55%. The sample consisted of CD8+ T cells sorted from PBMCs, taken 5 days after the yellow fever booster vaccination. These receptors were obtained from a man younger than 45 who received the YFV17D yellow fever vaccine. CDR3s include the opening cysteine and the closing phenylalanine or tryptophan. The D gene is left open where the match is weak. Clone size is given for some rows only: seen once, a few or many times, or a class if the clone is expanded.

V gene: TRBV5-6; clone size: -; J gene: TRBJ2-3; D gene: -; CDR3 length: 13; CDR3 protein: CASSPALADTQYF; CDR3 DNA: TGTGCCAGCAGCCCCGCGCTCGCGGATACGCAGTATTTT
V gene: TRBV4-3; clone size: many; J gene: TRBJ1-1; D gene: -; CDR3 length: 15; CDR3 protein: CASSPYASLNTEAFF; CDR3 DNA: TGCGCCAGCAGCCCCTATGCCAGCTTGAACACTGAAGCTTTCTTT
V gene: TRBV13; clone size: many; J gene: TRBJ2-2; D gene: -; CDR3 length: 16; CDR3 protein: CASSLGWAGNTGELFF; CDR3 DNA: TGTGCCAGCAGCTTAGGGTGGGCAGGAAACACCGGGGAGCTGTTTTTT
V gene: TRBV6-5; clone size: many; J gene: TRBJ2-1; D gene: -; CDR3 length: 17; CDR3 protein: CASSYSRRSSSYNEQFF; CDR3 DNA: TGTGCCAGCAGTTACTCCCGCAGAAGCAGCTCCTACAATGAGCAGTTCTTC
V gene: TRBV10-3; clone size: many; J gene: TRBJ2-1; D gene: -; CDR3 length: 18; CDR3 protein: CAISDIPRTGRGHNEQFF; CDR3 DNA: TGTGCCATCAGTGATATACCCCGGACAGGCCGGGGGCACAATGAGCAGTTCTTC
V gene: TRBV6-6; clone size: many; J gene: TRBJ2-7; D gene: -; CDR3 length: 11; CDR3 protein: CASTRLYEQYF; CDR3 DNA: TGTGCCAGCACCAGGCTCTACGAGCAGTACTTC
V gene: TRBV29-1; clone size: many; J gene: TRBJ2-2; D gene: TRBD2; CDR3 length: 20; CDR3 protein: CSVLLFAGTSGIVTPGELFF; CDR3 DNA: TGCAGCGTCCTGCTATTCGCCGGGACTAGCGGGATCGTAACTCCCGGGGAGCTGTTTTTT
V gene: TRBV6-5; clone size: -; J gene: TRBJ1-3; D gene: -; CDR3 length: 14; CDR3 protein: CASSYQSNGNTIYF; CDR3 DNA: TGTGCCAGCAGTTACCAGTCGAATGGAAACACCATATATTTT
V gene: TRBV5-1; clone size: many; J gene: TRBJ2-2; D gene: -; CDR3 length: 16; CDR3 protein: CASSLGVNVLSGELFF; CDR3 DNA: TGCGCCAGCAGCTTGGGGGTGAACGTTTTGTCCGGGGAGCTGTTTTTT
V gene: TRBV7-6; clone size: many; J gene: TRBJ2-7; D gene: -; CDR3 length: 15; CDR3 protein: CASSPLGGGFYEQYF; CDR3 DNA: TGTGCCAGCAGCCCCCTCGGAGGGGGCTTCTACGAGCAGTACTTC
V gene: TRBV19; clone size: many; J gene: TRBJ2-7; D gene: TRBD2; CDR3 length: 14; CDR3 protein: CASSVFSGSYEQYF; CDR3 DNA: TGTGCCAGTAGTGTTTTTAGCGGGAGCTACGAGCAGTACTTC
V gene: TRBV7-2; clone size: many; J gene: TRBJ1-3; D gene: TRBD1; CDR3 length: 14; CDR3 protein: CASSQGQGATTIYF; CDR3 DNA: TGTGCCAGCAGCCAGGGACAGGGGGCTACCACCATATATTTT
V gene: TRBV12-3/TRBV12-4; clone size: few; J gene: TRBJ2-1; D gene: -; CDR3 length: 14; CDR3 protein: CASLTPGPYNEQFF; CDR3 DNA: TGTGCCAGTCTCACCCCGGGGCCCTACAATGAGCAGTTCTTC
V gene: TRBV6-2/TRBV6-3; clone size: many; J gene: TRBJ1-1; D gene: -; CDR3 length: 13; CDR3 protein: CASSLRGDTEAFF; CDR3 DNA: TGTGCCAGCAGTCTAAGGGGGGATACTGAAGCTTTCTTT
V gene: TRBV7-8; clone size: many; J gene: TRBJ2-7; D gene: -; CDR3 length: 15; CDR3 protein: CASSLQAASSYEQYF; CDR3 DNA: TGTGCCAGCAGCTTGCAAGCGGCAAGCTCCTACGAGCAGTACTTC
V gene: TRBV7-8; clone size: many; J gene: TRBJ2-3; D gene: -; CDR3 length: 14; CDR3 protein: CASSRSRSSDTQYF; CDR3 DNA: TGTGCCAGCAGCCGCTCCCGGAGTTCAGATACGCAGTATTTT
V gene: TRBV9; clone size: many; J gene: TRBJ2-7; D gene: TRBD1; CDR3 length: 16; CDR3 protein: CASSSSDRGLSYEQYF; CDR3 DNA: TGTGCCAGCAGCTCCTCAGACAGGGGACTCTCCTACGAGCAGTACTTC
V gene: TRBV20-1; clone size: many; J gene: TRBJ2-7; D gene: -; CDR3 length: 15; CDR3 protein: CSARDQGGNSYEQYF; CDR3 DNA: TGCAGTGCTAGAGATCAAGGCGGGAACTCCTACGAGCAGTACTTC
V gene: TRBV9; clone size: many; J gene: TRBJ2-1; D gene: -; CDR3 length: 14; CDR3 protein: CASSVGAVDNEQFF; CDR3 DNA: TGTGCCAGCAGCGTAGGAGCGGTTGACAATGAGCAGTTCTTC
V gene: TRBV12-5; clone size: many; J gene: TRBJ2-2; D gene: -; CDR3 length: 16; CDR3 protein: CASGAPGGTNTGELFF; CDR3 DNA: TGTGCTAGTGGTGCGCCAGGGGGGACTAACACCGGGGAGCTGTTTTTT
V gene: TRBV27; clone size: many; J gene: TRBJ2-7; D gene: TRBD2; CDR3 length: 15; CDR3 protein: CASRGLAESSYEQYF; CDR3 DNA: TGTGCCAGCAGAGGACTAGCGGAAAGCTCCTACGAGCAGTACTTC
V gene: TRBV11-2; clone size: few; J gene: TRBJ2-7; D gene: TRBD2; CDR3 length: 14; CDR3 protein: CASSKSGTPYEQYF; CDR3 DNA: TGTGCCAGCAGCAAAAGCGGGACGCCCTACGAGCAGTACTTC
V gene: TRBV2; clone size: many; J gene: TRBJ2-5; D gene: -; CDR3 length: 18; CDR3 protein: CASRSPFLGPADQETQYF; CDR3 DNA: TGTGCCAGCAGAAGCCCCTTTCTAGGACCCGCAGACCAAGAGACCCAGTACTTC
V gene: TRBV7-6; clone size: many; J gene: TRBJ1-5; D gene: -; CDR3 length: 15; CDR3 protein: CASSLAEGPNQPQHF; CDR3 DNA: TGTGCCAGCAGCTTAGCAGAGGGCCCCAATCAGCCCCAGCATTTT
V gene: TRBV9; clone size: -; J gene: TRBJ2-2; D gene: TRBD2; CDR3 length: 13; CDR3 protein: CATSGTKTGELFF; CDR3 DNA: TGTGCCACATCCGGGACTAAGACCGGGGAGCTGTTTTTT
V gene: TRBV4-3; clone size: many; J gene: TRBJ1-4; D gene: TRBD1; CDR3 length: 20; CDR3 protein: CASSQDEPGQGAGWNEKLFF; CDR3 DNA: TGCGCCAGCAGCCAAGATGAGCCAGGACAGGGGGCAGGTTGGAATGAAAAACTGTTTTTT
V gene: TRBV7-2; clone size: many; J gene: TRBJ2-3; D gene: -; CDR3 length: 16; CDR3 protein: CASSRDAWDFTDTQYF; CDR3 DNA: TGTGCCAGCAGCCGAGACGCATGGGACTTTACAGATACGCAGTATTTT
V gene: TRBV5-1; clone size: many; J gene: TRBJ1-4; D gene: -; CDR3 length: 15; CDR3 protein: CASSNRQDLNEKLFF; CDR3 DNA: TGCGCCAGCAGTAATAGGCAGGACCTTAATGAAAAACTGTTTTTT
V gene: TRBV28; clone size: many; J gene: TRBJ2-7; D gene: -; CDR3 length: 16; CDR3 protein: CASSFNPRLGGHEQYF; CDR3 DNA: TGTGCCAGCAGTTTCAACCCTAGACTAGGAGGCCACGAGCAGTACTTC
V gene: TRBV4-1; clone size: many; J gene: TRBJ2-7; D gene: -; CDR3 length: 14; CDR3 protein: CASSQRVAVYEQYF; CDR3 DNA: TGCGCCAGCAGCCAAAGAGTGGCAGTCTACGAGCAGTACTTC
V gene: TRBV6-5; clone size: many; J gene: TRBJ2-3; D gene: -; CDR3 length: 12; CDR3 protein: CASRTDGATQYF; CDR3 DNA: TGTGCCAGCAGAACGGACGGGGCTACGCAGTATTTT
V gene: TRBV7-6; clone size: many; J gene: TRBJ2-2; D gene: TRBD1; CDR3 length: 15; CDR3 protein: CASRPDRGRGRELFF; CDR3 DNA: TGTGCCAGCAGACCCGACAGGGGGAGAGGCCGGGAGCTGTTTTTT
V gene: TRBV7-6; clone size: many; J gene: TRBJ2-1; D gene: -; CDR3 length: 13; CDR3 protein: CASSPTGLNEQFF; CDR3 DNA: TGTGCCAGCAGCCCAACAGGGTTGAATGAGCAGTTCTTC
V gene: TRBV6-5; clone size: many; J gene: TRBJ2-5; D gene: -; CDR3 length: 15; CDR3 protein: CASRLASLLRETQYF; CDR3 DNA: TGTGCCAGCAGGTTAGCTAGCCTACTGAGAGAGACCCAGTACTTC
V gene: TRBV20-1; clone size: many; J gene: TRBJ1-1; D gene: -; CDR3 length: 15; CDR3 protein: CSAANGAPGRTEAFF; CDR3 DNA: TGCAGTGCCGCAAACGGGGCACCTGGGCGCACTGAAGCTTTCTTT
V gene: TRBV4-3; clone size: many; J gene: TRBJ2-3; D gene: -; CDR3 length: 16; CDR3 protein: CASSQVVGDYADTQYF; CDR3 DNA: TGCGCCAGCAGCCAAGTAGTGGGAGACTACGCAGATACGCAGTATTTT
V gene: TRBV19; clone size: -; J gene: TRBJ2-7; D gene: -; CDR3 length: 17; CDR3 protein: CASAPRDRRANSYEQYF; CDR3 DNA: TGTGCCAGTGCCCCCCGGGATCGGCGGGCAAACTCCTACGAGCAGTACTTC
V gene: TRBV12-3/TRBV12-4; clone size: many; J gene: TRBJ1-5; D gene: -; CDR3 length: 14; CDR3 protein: CASKYSGGNQPQHF; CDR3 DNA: TGTGCCAGCAAATACAGTGGAGGCAATCAGCCCCAGCATTTT
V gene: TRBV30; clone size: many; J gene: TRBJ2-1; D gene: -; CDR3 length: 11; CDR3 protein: CAWEPANEQFF; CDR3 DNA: TGTGCCTGGGAACCAGCCAATGAGCAGTTCTTC
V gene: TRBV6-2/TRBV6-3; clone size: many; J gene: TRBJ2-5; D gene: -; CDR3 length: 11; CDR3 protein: CASSYSKTQYF; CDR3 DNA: TGTGCCAGCAGTTACTCGAAGACCCAGTACTTC
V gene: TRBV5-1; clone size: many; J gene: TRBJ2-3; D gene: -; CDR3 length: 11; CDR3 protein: CASGGTDTQYF; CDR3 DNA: TGCGCCAGCGGAGGGACCGATACGCAGTATTTT
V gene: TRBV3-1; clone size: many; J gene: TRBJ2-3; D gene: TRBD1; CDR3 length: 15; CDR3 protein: CASSPLWTGRDTQYF; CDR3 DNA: TGTGCCAGCAGCCCACTTTGGACAGGGAGAGATACGCAGTATTTT
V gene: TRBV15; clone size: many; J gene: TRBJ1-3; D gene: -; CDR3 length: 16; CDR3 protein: CATSLRDAGAGNTIYF; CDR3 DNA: TGTGCCACCAGCCTCAGGGATGCAGGGGCCGGAAACACCATATATTTT
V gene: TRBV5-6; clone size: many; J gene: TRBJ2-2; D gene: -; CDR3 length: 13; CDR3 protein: CASSSGPPGELFF; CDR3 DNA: TGTGCCAGCAGCTCTGGGCCCCCGGGGGAGCTGTTTTTT
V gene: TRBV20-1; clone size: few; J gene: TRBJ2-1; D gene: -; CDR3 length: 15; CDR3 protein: CSARDRSGSEDEQFF; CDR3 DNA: TGCAGTGCTAGAGATCGAAGCGGGTCCGAGGATGAGCAGTTCTTC
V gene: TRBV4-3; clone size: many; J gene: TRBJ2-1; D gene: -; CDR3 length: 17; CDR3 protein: CASSQVSRGGSYNEQFF; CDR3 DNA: TGCGCCAGCAGCCAAGTCTCCCGAGGGGGTTCCTACAATGAGCAGTTCTTC
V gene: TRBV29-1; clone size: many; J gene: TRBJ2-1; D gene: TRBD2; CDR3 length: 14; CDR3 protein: CSVELADYNNEQFF; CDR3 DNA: TGCAGCGTTGAACTAGCGGATTATAACAATGAGCAGTTCTTC
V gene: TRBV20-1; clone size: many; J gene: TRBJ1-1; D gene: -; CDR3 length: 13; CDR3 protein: CSARDPRRSEAFF; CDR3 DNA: TGCAGTGCTAGAGATCCGCGACGTAGTGAAGCTTTCTTT
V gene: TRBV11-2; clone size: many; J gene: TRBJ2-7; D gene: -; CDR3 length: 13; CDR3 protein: CASSLGLSREQYF; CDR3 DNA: TGTGCCAGCAGCTTAGGGCTAAGCCGGGAGCAGTACTTC
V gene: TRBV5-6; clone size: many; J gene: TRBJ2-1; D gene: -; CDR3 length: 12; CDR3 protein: CASREGVGEQFF; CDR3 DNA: TGTGCCAGCAGAGAGGGAGTCGGTGAGCAGTTCTTC
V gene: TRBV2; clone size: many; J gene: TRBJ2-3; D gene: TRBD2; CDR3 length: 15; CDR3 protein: CASSELTSDTDTQYF; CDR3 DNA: TGTGCCAGCAGTGAATTAACTAGCGACACAGATACGCAGTATTTT
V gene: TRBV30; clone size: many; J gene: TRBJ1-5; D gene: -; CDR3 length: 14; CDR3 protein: CAWSVGHSNQPQHF; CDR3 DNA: TGTGCCTGGAGTGTTGGGCATAGCAATCAGCCCCAGCATTTT
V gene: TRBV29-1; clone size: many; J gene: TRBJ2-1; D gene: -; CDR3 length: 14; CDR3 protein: CSVVEDSLWNEQFF; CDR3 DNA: TGCAGCGTTGTGGAGGACTCTCTTTGGAATGAGCAGTTCTTC
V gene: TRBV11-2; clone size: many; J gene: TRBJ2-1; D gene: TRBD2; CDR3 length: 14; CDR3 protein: CASSPSRTSGSEFF; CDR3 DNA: TGTGCCAGCAGCCCCTCGAGGACTAGCGGGAGTGAGTTCTTC
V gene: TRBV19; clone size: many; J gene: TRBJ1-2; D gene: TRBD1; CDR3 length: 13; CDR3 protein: CASSTTGAYGYTF; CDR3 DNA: TGTGCCAGTAGTACCACAGGGGCATATGGCTACACCTTC